This T cell receptor (beta chain) was captured by sequencing in a study of CD8 T cells in ankylosing spondylitis. Overall study findings and caveats: Disease-linked clones were reportedly significantly enriched in matched ankylosing spondylitis synovial fluid. Apparently characteristic of ankylosing spondylitis blood was a TCR beta motif (about 8 highly homologous variants).

In its sample, this clonotype was seen many times. The antigen is undetermined. TCRdb ran MiXCR on the 5' RACE reads and lists one entry per CDR3 protein. The sample holds around 490,000 distinct CDR3 sequences, about 5.7% seen once. Sequenced: blood, either unsorted or a sorted T cell fraction (not recorded which). This clonotype was obtained from a male donor with ankylosing spondylitis.

The CDR3 sequence: CSAKIGQGHYEQYF. The CDR3 nucleotides read TGCAGTGCTAAGATCGGACAGGGGCACTACGAGCAGTACTTC. The rearrangement uses TRBV20-1 and TRBJ2-7; 9 nucleotides match TRBD1. This CDR3 contains 14 residues. V gave up 4 bases and J gave up 3 bases; unmatched junction bases: 7. Germline loops: CDR1 DFQATT, CDR2 SNEGSKA (reference sequence).